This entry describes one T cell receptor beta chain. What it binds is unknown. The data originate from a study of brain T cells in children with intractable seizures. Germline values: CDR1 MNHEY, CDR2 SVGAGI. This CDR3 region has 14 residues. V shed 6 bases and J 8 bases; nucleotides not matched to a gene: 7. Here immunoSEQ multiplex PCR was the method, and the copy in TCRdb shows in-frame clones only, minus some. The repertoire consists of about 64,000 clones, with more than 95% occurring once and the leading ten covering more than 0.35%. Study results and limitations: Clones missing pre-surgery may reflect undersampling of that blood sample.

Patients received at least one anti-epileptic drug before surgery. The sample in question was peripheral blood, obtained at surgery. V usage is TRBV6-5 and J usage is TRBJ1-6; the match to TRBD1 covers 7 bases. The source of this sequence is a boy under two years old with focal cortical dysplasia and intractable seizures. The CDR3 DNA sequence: TGTGCCAGCAGGAGACAGGGTAGGGATTCACCCCTCCACTTT. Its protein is CASRRQGRDSPLHF.